One sample yielded the 24 T cell receptor beta chains listed below, sequenced in a study of blood T cell repertoires in COVID-19. Method: immunoSEQ multiplex PCR; TCRdb's copy keeps in-frame clones and lacks some. The sample has over 70,000 clones; 80% are singletons. The material sequenced was peripheral blood. Receptors originate from a woman aged 70-85 years with acute or convalescent COVID-19.

The V call is TRBV5-1, the J call TRBJ1-1; weak D call: TRBD1 (6 bases). The germline V and J ends were trimmed by 4 bases and 1 base, with 17 bases remaining between them. This CDR3 region has 16 residues. Germline CDR1 is SGHRS and CDR2 is YFSETQ. Here the CDR3 DNA reads TGCGCCAGCAGCCCCGGGGGGGGCTGGGGGAACACTGAAGCTTTCTTT. It codes for CASSPGGGWGNTEAFF.

This chain links TRBV9 with TRBJ2-1; D not resolved. This CDR3 region has 14 residues. Trimming took 0 bases from V and 10 from J, leaving 14 bases between them. Germline V gene sequence: CDR1 SGDLS, CDR2 YYNGEE. As DNA, the CDR3 is TGTGCCAGCAGCGTAGCGAATTTGGGCTGGGAGCAGTTCTTC. Translation: CASSVANLGWEQFF.

The chain joins TRBV7-2 to TRBJ2-7; 12 nucleotides align to TRBD2. This CDR3 comprises 15 residues. The V and J ends lost 6 bases and 3 bases, in that order; junction bases with no gene match: 6. The germline gives CDR1 SGHTA, CDR2 FQGNSA. CDR3 DNA sequence: TGTGCCAGCAGACCTCTAGCGGGGGGGGTCTACGAGCAGTACTTC. Protein sequence: CASRPLAGGVYEQYF.

The chain is built from TRBV7-9 and TRBJ1-6; TRBD1 aligns across 9 bases. CDR3 length: 13 amino acids. CDR1 is SEHNR, CDR2 FQNEAQ, per germline (reference sequence). V trimming: 5 bases; J trimming: 11 bases; junction bases outside the gene matches: 4. The CDR3: CASSVGQGTPLHF. The DNA of the CDR3 is TGTGCCAGCAGCGTGGGACAGGGCACACCCCTCCACTTT.

The V and J genes are TRBV28 and TRBJ1-2; 8 nucleotides line up with TRBD1. CDR1 is MDHEN and CDR2 is SYDVKM in the germline V gene. Trimming at V came to 3 bases and at J to 7 bases, leaving 10 bases not matched to a gene. The CDR3 extends over 15 amino acids. The CDR3 protein is CASSFRGTGVIGYTF. The CDR3 DNA is TGTGCCAGCAGTTTTCGGGGGACAGGAGTCATTGGCTACACCTTC.

The V and J genes are TRBV7-6 and TRBJ2-5; the D gene is possibly TRBD1 (5 bases). The germline V gene encodes CDR1 SGHVS and CDR2 FNYEAQ. Trimming cost V 5 bases and J 1 base, with 11 bases left between them. This CDR3 has 14 amino acids. The CDR3, as DNA: TGTGCCAGCAGCCTGAGTGGGGCCCAAGAGACCCAGTACTTC. Translating it yields CASSLSGAQETQYF.

The V call is TRBV7-2, the J call TRBJ2-3; 10 bases match TRBD2. The CDR3 loop spans 16 amino acids. The J segment lost 4 bases and the V segment lost 4 bases, leaving 8 bases of the junction unmatched. The germline CDR1 and CDR2 sequences are SGHTA and FQGNSA. The CDR3: CASSSNSGGLADTQYF. The CDR3 nucleotides are TGTGCCAGCAGCTCAAATAGCGGGGGGTTGGCAGATACGCAGTATTTT. The full variable domain, with the rest looked up from reference TRBV7-2 and TRBJ2-3, is GAGVSQSPSNKVTEKGKDVELRCDPISGHTALYWYRQSLGQGLEFLIYFQGNSAPDKSGLPSDRFSAERTGGSVSTLTIQRTQQEDSAVYLCASSSNSGGLADTQYFGPGTRLTVL.

V is TRBV19 and J is TRBJ2-1, with a weak D call TRBD2 (6 bases). V was clipped by 1 base and J by 9 bases, with 16 bases between them. CDR3 length equals 15 residues. Germline V gene lookup returns CDR1 LNHDA and CDR2 SQIVND (reference sequence). CDR3 residues: CASSIGLTSKIEQFF. The CDR3 nucleotides read TGTGCCAGTAGTATAGGATTGACTAGTAAGATTGAGCAGTTCTTC.

CDR3 amino acids: CASTGSGNTEAFF. The CDR3 region has the DNA TGTGCCAGCACGGGGAGCGGCAACACTGAAGCTTTCTTT. V usage is TRBV6-5 and J usage is TRBJ1-1, with D hard to call. Looked up from germline, CDR1 is MNHEY and CDR2 is SVGAGI. The CDR3 runs to 13 residues. Trimming stripped 7 bases from V and 2 bases from J, with 11 bases between.

CDR3 coding DNA: TGTGCCAGCAGTGAAAATCCCCCGGGAGCGGGGGGTGGCGAGCAGTACTTC. Its protein product is CASSENPPGAGGGEQYF. The chain has TRBV25-1 and TRBJ2-7; 9 bases align to TRBD2. Trimming at V came to 2 bases and at J to 6 bases, leaving 14 bases not matched to a gene. Germline V lookup: CDR1 MGHDK, CDR2 SYGVNS. This CDR3 comprises 17 residues.

V usage is TRBV13 and J usage is TRBJ1-4, with D hard to call. V dropped 0 bases and J dropped 8 bases, with 16 bases sitting between them. This CDR3 spans 16 amino acids. Germline V lookup: CDR1 PRHDT, CDR2 FYEKMQ (reference sequence). CDR3 DNA: TGTGCCAGCAGCTTAGGCGAAGGAGCCATGGCGGAAAAACTGTTTTTT. It yields the protein CASSLGEGAMAEKLFF.

The rearrangement uses TRBV7-9 and TRBJ1-5; D perhaps matches TRBD1 (6 bases). From germline, CDR1 is SEHNR and CDR2 FQNEAQ (reference sequence). The CDR3 contains 13 residues. Trimming removed 4 bases at V and 5 bases at J, with 9 bases between. CDR3 loop: CASSSDSYQPQHF. CDR3 DNA: TGTGCCAGCAGCTCGGACAGTTATCAGCCCCAGCATTTT.

This sequence joins TRBV29-1 and TRBJ2-7; 8 nucleotides match TRBD2. V was pared by 5 bases and J by 4 bases, with 7 bases of the junction left unmatched. Germline loops: CDR1 SQVTM, CDR2 ANQGSEA. CDR3 size: 13 residues. CDR3 bases: TGCAGCGTTTCGGGGGGGAAGGTGTACGAGCAGTACTTC. Encoded protein: CSVSGGKVYEQYF.

V usage is TRBV18 and J usage is TRBJ2-1, with 9 bases matching TRBD1. V was clipped by 3 bases and J by 15 bases; unmatched bases: 3. The CDR3 runs 11 residues. Per germline, CDR1 KGHSH and CDR2 LQKENI. CDR3 sequence reads: CASSPGQGWFF. The CDR3, as DNA: TGTGCCAGCTCACCGGGACAGGGCTGGTTCTTC.

This clone is a singleton in its sample. The chain recombines TRBV12-3 or TRBV12-4 with TRBJ2-7; possible D gene TRBD2, 5 bases. This CDR3 comprises 13 residues. Trimming removed 0 bases at V and 4 bases at J, with 7 bases between. The CDR3 loop reads CASSLARGYEQYF. As DNA, the CDR3 is TGTGCCAGCAGTTTAGCCCGCGGGTACGAGCAGTACTTC.

J is TRBJ2-3 and V is TRBV5-8, with TRBD1 identical over 9 bases. The CDR3 spans 15 residues. Germline V lookup: CDR1 SGHTS, CDR2 YDEGEE. With V trimmed by 5 bases and J by 2 bases, 6 bases remained unmatched. CDR3 amino acids: CASRWGDRDTDTQYF. The DNA of the CDR3 is TGTGCCAGCAGGTGGGGGGACAGGGACACAGATACGCAGTATTTT.

This clone was counted only a few times. The chain carries TRBV7-2 and TRBJ2-5, with 12 bases fitting TRBD2. The trim removed 5 bases at V and 9 bases at J, leaving 13 bases unmatched. Germline CDR1 is SGHTA and CDR2 is FQGNSA. The CDR3 extends over 16 amino acids. The DNA for the CDR3 is TGTGCCAGCAGCCTACAACTAGCGGGGGGCCTTCAGGCCCAGTACTTC. This sequence encodes CASSLQLAGGLQAQYF.

The chain combines TRBV2 with TRBJ1-1; D remains unclear. The CDR3 totals 12 residues. Trimming shortened V by 4 bases and J by 7 bases, and 10 bases separated the two germline ends. Per the germline V gene, CDR1 is SNHLY and CDR2 is FYNNEI. This chain's CDR3 is CASSGEINEAFF. DNA of the CDR3: TGTGCCAGCAGTGGGGAGATAAATGAAGCTTTCTTT.

This clone was seen only once. The chain couples TRBV5-4 to TRBJ2-3; TRBD2 might be the D (6 bases). Trimming removed 0 bases at V and 6 bases at J, with 8 bases between. Germline loops: CDR1 SGHNT, CDR2 YYREEE (reference sequence). CDR3 length equals 13 residues. CDR3 amino acids: CASSLDREDTQYF. In DNA form, the CDR3 reads TGTGCCAGCAGCTTGGATCGGGAGGATACGCAGTATTTT.

V and J are TRBV24-1 and TRBJ2-3, with D tentatively TRBD2 (5 bases). The CDR3 runs to 18 residues. CDR1 is KGHDR and CDR2 is SFDVKD in the germline V gene. The V and J ends lost 4 bases and 1 base respectively, with 20 bases between them. The CDR3 loop reads CATSERPTLAARTDTQYF. The CDR3 DNA is TGTGCCACCAGTGAAAGGCCCACTCTAGCAGCCCGCACAGATACGCAGTATTTT.

Worth noting for this clone: A read error may produce the germline difference seen at one junction end. The genes are TRBV28 and TRBJ1-6, with TRBD1 as a possible D gene (5 bases). CDR3 length equals 15 residues. Looked up from germline, CDR1 is MDHEN and CDR2 is SYDVKM. As DNA, the CDR3 is TGTGCCAGTAGTTTATCGGCAGGGAACCTCGTCTCCCTCCACTTT. It encodes CASSLSAGNLVSLHF.

V and J are TRBV18 and TRBJ2-5, with TRBD1 matching 7 bases. The CDR3 runs 13 residues. With V trimmed by 2 bases and J by 4 bases, 1 base remained unmatched. Germline V gene lookup returns CDR1 KGHSH and CDR2 LQKENI. CDR3 nucleotide sequence: TGTGCCAGCTCACCAAACAGGGGAGAGACCCAGTACTTC. Its protein product is CASSPNRGETQYF.

The CDR3 DNA is TGTGCCAGCAGATCGGGGACTTATGGCTACACCTTC. The encoded protein is CASRSGTYGYTF. This rearrangement joins TRBV28 to TRBJ1-2; TRBD1 might be the D (5 bases). CDR3 length: 12 amino acids. The germline CDR1 and CDR2 sequences are MDHEN and SYDVKM. Trimming cost V 6 bases and J 5 bases, with 10 bases left between them.

The chain couples TRBV9 to TRBJ1-6; TRBD1 matches 9 bases. Germline trimming cut 0 bases from V and 7 bases from J; bases unmatched to any gene: 2. The CDR3 length is 15 residues. Germline V CDR1 and CDR2: SGDLS, YYNGEE. The CDR3 DNA reads TGTGCCAGCAGCGTAGGGGGGACAGGGAATTCACCCCTCCACTTT. This codes for CASSVGGTGNSPLHF.